This is a list of T cell receptor beta chains from one sample in a study of identical twins. Each CDR3 protein gets one entry after TCRdb re-called the 5' RACE reads with MiXCR. Of 1.5 million to 2 million distinct CDR3 sequences in the sample, less than 35% are singletons; the top ten hold less than 0.35%. The sample comprised cord blood. Receptors were obtained from a newborn girl in good health. Each CDR3 is given with its conserved first and last residue. A D gene is named only where the DNA matches it firmly. Expanded clones are given a class, and other clones once, few, many or no size at all.

many	TRBJ2-7	TRBD1	TRBV27	CASKLGQGAYEQYF	TGTGCCAGCAAACTCGGACAGGGAGCCTACGAGCAGTACTTC
NA	TRBJ2-3	NA	TRBV10-2	CASSEPARLADTDTQYF	TGCGCCAGCAGTGAGCCCGCTAGGCTAGCTGACACAGATACGCAGTATTTT
few	TRBJ2-7	NA	TRBV3-1	CASSPRLMAPYNEQYF	TGTGCCAGCAGCCCCAGGCTTATGGCTCCCTACAATGAGCAGTACTTC
few	TRBJ2-5	NA	TRBV21-1	CASSKDTGEAETQYF	TGTGCCAGCAGCAAAGATACTGGGGAGGCAGAGACCCAGTACTTC
NA	TRBJ2-3	NA	TRBV6-6	CASRVRGETDTQYF	TGTGCCAGCAGAGTGAGGGGGGAGACAGATACGCAGTATTTT
NA	TRBJ2-7	TRBD2	TRBV12-3/TRBV12-4	CASNQLAVYEQYF	TGTGCCAGCAACCAACTAGCGGTTTACGAGCAGTACTTC
NA	TRBJ1-5	NA	TRBV2	CASSEGGRINQPQHF	TGTGCCAGCAGTGAAGGGGGCAGGATCAATCAGCCCCAGCATTTT
NA	TRBJ2-7	TRBD2	TRBV20-1	CSARGGGWGTSGSSYNEQYF	TGCAGTGCTAGAGGGGGGGGCTGGGGGACTAGCGGGAGCTCCTACAATGAGCAGTACTTC
NA	TRBJ2-1	NA	TRBV27	CASSPSVVIYNEQFF	TGTGCCAGCAGCCCATCTGTCGTGATTTACAATGAGCAGTTCTTC
NA	TRBJ2-3	NA	TRBV4-1	CASSLTVLAPDTQYF	TGCGCCAGCAGCCTCACCGTGCTAGCGCCAGATACGCAGTATTTT
many	TRBJ2-1	NA	TRBV7-2	CASSLSGPSYNEQFF	TGTGCCAGCAGCTTAAGCGGGCCCTCCTACAATGAGCAGTTCTTC
few	TRBJ2-1	TRBD1	TRBV28	CASSLSGTAFYNEQFF	TGTGCCAGCAGTTTATCCGGGACAGCTTTCTACAATGAGCAGTTCTTC
NA	TRBJ2-1	TRBD2	TRBV20-1	CSARDPREGEQFF	TGCAGTGCTAGAGACCCCAGGGAGGGTGAGCAGTTCTTC
NA	TRBJ2-3	NA	TRBV4-1	CASSQDGRARDTQYF	TGCGCCAGCAGCCAAGATGGCAGGGCCAGGGATACGCAGTATTTT
NA	TRBJ1-1	TRBD1	TRBV6-1	CASSSTTGVRTEAFF	TGTGCCAGCAGTTCGACGACAGGGGTGAGGACTGAAGCTTTCTTT
NA	TRBJ2-1	NA	TRBV20-1	CSARESGEQFF	TGCAGTGCTAGGGAGTCCGGCGAGCAGTTCTTC
few	TRBJ2-5	NA	TRBV5-1	CASSLDLQEQYF	TGCGCCAGCAGCTTGGACTTACAGGAGCAGTACTTC
NA	TRBJ2-1	NA	TRBV5-1	CTSSLAVRAPYNEQFF	TGCACCAGCAGCTTGGCCGTCAGGGCGCCTTACAATGAGCAGTTCTTC
NA	TRBJ1-3	NA	TRBV7-9	CACSLTGQGTIYF	TGTGCCTGCAGTCTAACGGGACAAGGCACCATATATTTT
NA	TRBJ1-5	NA	TRBV6-2/TRBV6-3	CASRGARLTNSNQPQHF	TGTGCCAGCAGAGGGGCCAGGTTAACAAATAGCAATCAGCCCCAGCATTTT
NA	TRBJ1-5	TRBD1	TRBV10-3	CASGPGQGPNQPQHF	TGTGCCTCCGGGCCGGGACAGGGACCCAATCAGCCCCAGCATTTT
NA	TRBJ1-1	TRBD1	TRBV20-1	CSARQGAANTEAFF	TGCAGTGCTCGACAGGGGGCGGCGAACACTGAAGCTTTCTTT
few	TRBJ2-5	TRBD2	TRBV11-2	CASSLDRLAGYWNEQYF	TGTGCCAGCAGCTTAGATCGACTAGCGGGTTATTGGAATGAGCAGTACTTC
few	TRBJ2-1	NA	TRBV7-9	CASRAQEGPPIKFF	TGTGCCAGCAGGGCCCAGGAGGGTCCCCCCATTAAGTTCTTC
NA	TRBJ2-1	NA	TRBV12-3/TRBV12-4	CASSFRPQETQFF	TGTGCCAGCAGTTTTCGGCCACAAGAGACCCAGTTCTTC
NA	TRBJ1-1	TRBD1	TRBV6-5	CASRAGTGYNTEAFF	TGTGCCAGCAGAGCCGGGACAGGGTATAACACTGAAGCTTTCTTT
many	TRBJ2-5	TRBD1	TRBV10-3	CAISAPDRGPETQYF	TGTGCCATCAGTGCTCCGGACAGGGGACCAGAGACCCAGTACTTC
NA	TRBJ2-1	TRBD2	TRBV12-3/TRBV12-4	CAIFRLTRGTRGYNEQFF	TGTGCCATTTTCAGATTAACCCGCGGGACTAGAGGGTACAATGAGCAGTTCTTC
many	TRBJ2-7	NA	TRBV6-5	CASSGCSQPTYEQYF	TGTGCCAGCAGTGGCTGTAGTCAACCGACCTACGAGCAGTACTTC
NA	TRBJ1-1	NA	TRBV7-9	CASSRGHGEAFF	TGTGCCAGCAGCCGGGGACACGGTGAAGCTTTCTTT
few	TRBJ1-5	NA	TRBV18	CASSAREDQPQHF	TGTGCCAGCTCAGCCCGGGAGGATCAGCCCCAGCATTTT
NA	TRBJ2-1	TRBD2	TRBV6-6	CASSSGGRSSDEQFF	TGTGCCAGCAGTTCCGGCGGGAGGAGTTCGGATGAGCAGTTCTTC
NA	TRBJ2-2	NA	TRBV19	CASSWITGELFF	TGTGCCAGTTCGTGGATCACCGGGGAGCTGTTTTTT
NA	TRBJ1-6	NA	TRBV6-2/TRBV6-3	CASSEGRSNNSPLHF	TGTGCCAGCAGTGAGGGCCGCTCGAATAATTCACCCCTCCACTTT
NA	TRBJ2-1	TRBD2	TRBV24-1	CATSEASGGVYNEQFF	TGTGCCACCAGTGAGGCAAGCGGGGGGGTCTACAATGAGCAGTTCTTC
few	TRBJ1-1	NA	TRBV29-1	CSVGVRPNTEAFF	TGCAGCGTTGGTGTCCGGCCGAACACTGAAGCTTTCTTT
NA	TRBJ2-7	TRBD1	TRBV5-6	CASSLVRQGGYEQYF	TGTGCCAGCAGCTTGGTTCGACAGGGGGGGTACGAGCAGTACTTC
few	TRBJ1-6	TRBD1	TRBV6-5	CASSSDRGGSPLHF	TGTGCCAGCAGTAGCGACAGGGGCGGTTCACCCCTCCACTTT
few	TRBJ1-2	NA	TRBV3-1	CASSQEYFGRGTYGYTF	TGTGCCAGCAGCCAAGAGTACTTCGGGAGGGGGACCTATGGCTACACCTTC
NA	TRBJ2-7	TRBD2	TRBV20-1	CSATSGDSYEQYF	TGCAGTGCTACTAGCGGGGACTCCTACGAGCAGTACTTC
NA	TRBJ2-1	TRBD2	TRBV5-1	CASKPIAGGSYNEQFF	TGCGCCAGCAAACCTATAGCGGGGGGATCCTACAATGAGCAGTTCTTC
few	TRBJ2-4	NA	TRBV5-1	CASSLAGFREDIQYF	TGCGCCAGCAGCTTGGCCGGGTTTAGGGAGGACATTCAGTACTTC
few	TRBJ1-1	NA	TRBV25-1	CASSRPPEGTEAFF	TGTGCCAGCAGTAGACCACCGGAAGGCACTGAAGCTTTCTTT
NA	TRBJ2-1	NA	TRBV10-3	CAISETGFSYNEQFF	TGTGCCATCAGTGAGACCGGGTTCTCCTACAATGAGCAGTTCTTC
few	TRBJ2-7	TRBD2	TRBV28	CASSLGTSGRKNEQYF	TGTGCCAGCAGTCTAGGGACTAGCGGGAGGAAAAACGAGCAGTACTTC
few	TRBJ2-7	NA	TRBV27	CASSRYLEGGYEQYF	TGTGCCAGCAGTAGGTATCTGGAGGGGGGCTACGAGCAGTACTTC
NA	TRBJ2-7	NA	TRBV3-1	CASSSPTATYEQYF	TGTGCCAGCAGTTCCCCAACAGCAACCTACGAGCAGTACTTC
once	TRBJ2-2	TRBD2	TRBV5-4	CASSSGAGPNTGELFF	TGTGCCAGCAGCTCGGGAGCGGGGCCAAACACCGGGGAGCTGTTTTTT